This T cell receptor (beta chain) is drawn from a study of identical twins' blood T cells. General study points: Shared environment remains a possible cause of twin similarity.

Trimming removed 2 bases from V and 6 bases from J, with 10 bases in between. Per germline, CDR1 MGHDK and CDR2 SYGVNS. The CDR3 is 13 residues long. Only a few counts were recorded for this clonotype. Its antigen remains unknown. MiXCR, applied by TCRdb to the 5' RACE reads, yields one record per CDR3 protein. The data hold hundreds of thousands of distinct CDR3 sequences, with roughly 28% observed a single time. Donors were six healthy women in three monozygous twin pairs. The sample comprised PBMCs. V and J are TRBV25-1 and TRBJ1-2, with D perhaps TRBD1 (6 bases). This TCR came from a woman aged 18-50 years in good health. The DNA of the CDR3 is TGTGCCAGCAGTGAAACAGGGTCTAATGGCTACACCTTC. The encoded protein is CASSETGSNGYTF.